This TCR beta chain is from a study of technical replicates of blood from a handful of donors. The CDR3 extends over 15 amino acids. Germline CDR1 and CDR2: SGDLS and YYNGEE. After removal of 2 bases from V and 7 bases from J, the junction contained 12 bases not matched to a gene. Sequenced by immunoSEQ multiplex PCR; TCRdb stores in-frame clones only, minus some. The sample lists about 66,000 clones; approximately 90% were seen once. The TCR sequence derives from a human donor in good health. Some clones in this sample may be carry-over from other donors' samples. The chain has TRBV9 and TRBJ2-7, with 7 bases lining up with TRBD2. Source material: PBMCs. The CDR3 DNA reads TGTGCCAGCAGCGTTTCATCTAGACGGGAGGAAGAGCAGTACTTC. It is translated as CASSVSSRREEEQYF.